These T cell receptor beta chains were read from a single sample in a study of blood T cells in healthy people across ages. TCRdb re-derived calls from the 5' RACE reads in MiXCR, one entry per CDR3 protein. This sample has roughly 930,000 distinct CDR3 sequences, with about 44% found just once. Sequenced: blood. All receptors derive from a man younger than 40 in good health. The CDR3 runs from the conserved cysteine through the conserved F or W. A D gene is named only where the DNA matches it firmly. The size of a clone is reported for some rows only, either as once, few or many, or as a class for expanded clones.

CDR3	DNA	length	size	V	J	D
CASSLQPGQGYGYTF	TGCGCCAGCAGCCTCCAACCGGGACAGGGCTATGGCTACACCTTC	15	-	TRBV4-1	TRBJ1-2	TRBD1
CASSEVSRAGELFF	TGTGCCAGCAGTGAAGTGTCCAGGGCCGGGGAGCTGTTTTTT	14	-	TRBV6-1	TRBJ2-2	-
CASSQLGTSGGISEQYF	TGCGCCAGCAGCCAACTTGGTACTAGCGGGGGGATTTCGGAGCAGTACTTC	17	-	TRBV4-1	TRBJ2-4	TRBD2
CAWSAQGGGYTF	TGTGCCTGGAGTGCACAGGGCGGGGGCTACACCTTC	12	-	TRBV30	TRBJ1-2	-
CSATRGTYNEQFF	TGCAGTGCTACCAGGGGAACCTACAATGAGCAGTTCTTC	13	-	TRBV20-1	TRBJ2-1	-
CASSPPPGSYGYTF	TGTGCCAGCTCACCACCCCCAGGCAGCTATGGCTACACCTTC	14	-	TRBV18	TRBJ1-2	-
CASSPSGGEVYNEQFF	TGTGCCAGCAGCCCATCCGGGGGGGAAGTCTACAATGAGCAGTTCTTC	16	few	TRBV6-5	TRBJ2-1	TRBD2
CATSGGNPTDTQYF	TGTGCGACTAGCGGGGGGAATCCCACAGATACGCAGTATTTT	14	-	TRBV7-2	TRBJ2-3	TRBD2
CASSPLANTDTQYF	TGTGCCAGCTCACCACTAGCCAACACAGATACGCAGTATTTT	14	-	TRBV18	TRBJ2-3	-
CASGFGGAAQPQHF	TGTGCCAGCGGCTTCGGCGGGGCGGCTCAGCCCCAGCATTTT	14	-	TRBV12-3/TRBV12-4	TRBJ1-5	-
CSAPDSQSSYEQYF	TGCAGTGCTCCGGACAGCCAGAGCTCCTACGAGCAGTACTTC	14	-	TRBV20-1	TRBJ2-7	-
CASSGGEAGDTQYF	TGTGCCAGCTCCGGAGGGGAAGCAGGTGATACGCAGTATTTT	14	few	TRBV18	TRBJ2-3	-
CASSQLAGGDNEQYF	TGTGCCAGCAGCCAGTTAGCTGGGGGGGACAATGAGCAGTACTTC	15	-	TRBV4-2	TRBJ2-7	-
CASSNSGGGSYEQYF	TGTGCCAGCAGTAACTCAGGCGGGGGGTCCTACGAGCAGTACTTC	15	-	TRBV27	TRBJ2-7	TRBD2
CATSDLTGARGNEQFF	TGTGCCACCAGTGATTTGACAGGTGCAAGAGGGAATGAGCAGTTCTTC	16	-	TRBV24-1	TRBJ2-1	-
CASSQAGGGADTQYF	TGTGCCAGCAGCCAAGCGGGGGGGGGAGCAGATACGCAGTATTTT	15	-	TRBV3-1	TRBJ2-3	TRBD2
CAGSPDSRHEQFF	TGTGCCGGCAGCCCGGATTCTAGGCATGAGCAGTTCTTC	13	-	TRBV7-3	TRBJ2-1	-
CASRNGTAYEQYF	TGCGCCAGCAGGAATGGGACAGCCTACGAGCAGTACTTC	13	-	TRBV5-1	TRBJ2-7	TRBD1
CASSLSLLAGVVETQYF	TGTGCCAGCAGCTTATCGCTGCTAGCGGGGGTAGTAGAGACCCAGTACTTC	17	-	TRBV11-2	TRBJ2-5	TRBD2
CASSQWVGQETQYF	TGCGCCAGCAGCCAATGGGTCGGACAAGAGACCCAGTACTTC	14	-	TRBV4-3	TRBJ2-5	-
CASNAAGLYGYTF	TGTGCCAGCAATGCTGCCGGCCTCTATGGCTACACCTTC	13	-	TRBV6-1	TRBJ1-2	-
CASSLVQTGLETQYF	TGTGCCAGCAGCTTAGTCCAGACAGGGTTGGAGACCCAGTACTTC	15	-	TRBV11-2	TRBJ2-5	TRBD1
CSARASAGGPYNEQFF	TGCAGTGCTAGAGCCTCAGCCGGGGGGCCCTACAATGAGCAGTTCTTC	16	-	TRBV20-1	TRBJ2-1	-
CASSLRFRYYEQYF	TGTGCCAGCAGTTTGAGATTCCGGTACTACGAGCAGTACTTC	14	-	TRBV12-3/TRBV12-4	TRBJ2-7	-
CATLGDRVVASGEQFF	TGTGCCACACTGGGCGACAGGGTAGTAGCAAGCGGTGAGCAGTTCTTC	16	few	TRBV10-3	TRBJ2-1	TRBD1
CASSLARGLRGNQPQHF	TGTGCCAGCAGTTTAGCCAGGGGGCTACGGGGCAATCAGCCCCAGCATTTT	17	-	TRBV28	TRBJ1-5	TRBD1
CSVEPGTGDYEQYF	TGCAGCGTGGAGCCCGGGACAGGGGACTACGAGCAGTACTTC	14	-	TRBV29-1	TRBJ2-7	TRBD1
CASSSGDSSNQPQHF	TGTGCCAGCAGCTCAGGGGACAGTAGCAATCAGCCCCAGCATTTT	15	-	TRBV5-6	TRBJ1-5	TRBD1
CSVEEKTQYF	TGCAGCGTTGAAGAAAAGACCCAGTACTTC	10	-	TRBV29-1	TRBJ2-5	-
CSAQRGQAAGYTF	TGCAGTGCGCAGAGGGGACAGGCGGCGGGCTACACCTTC	13	-	TRBV20-1	TRBJ1-2	TRBD1
CSARAGQAKKETQYF	TGCAGTGCTAGGGCTGGACAGGCAAAAAAAGAGACCCAGTACTTC	15	few	TRBV20-1	TRBJ2-5	TRBD1
CAISESQSLAEGSLETQYF	TGCGCCATCAGTGAGTCTCAATCCCTAGCGGAGGGATCCTTGGAGACCCAGTACTTC	19	-	TRBV10-3	TRBJ2-5	TRBD2
CASSLPGGSYYGYTF	TGTGCCAGCAGCCTCCCTGGGGGGTCTTACTATGGCTACACCTTC	15	-	TRBV7-9	TRBJ1-2	-
CAVLRDYSYEQYF	TGTGCCGTCCTCCGGGACTACTCCTACGAGCAGTACTTC	13	-	TRBV25-1	TRBJ2-7	TRBD2
CASSFEGPAYEQYF	TGCGCCAGCAGCTTCGAGGGGCCTGCCTACGAGCAGTACTTC	14	-	TRBV5-1	TRBJ2-7	-
CASSLDPGRAETQYF	TGCGCCAGCAGCTTGGACCCAGGGCGGGCAGAGACCCAGTACTTC	15	-	TRBV5-1	TRBJ2-5	-
CASSLVDPRANNEQFF	TGTGCCAGCAGCTTGGTAGACCCACGGGCGAACAATGAGCAGTTCTTC	16	-	TRBV5-4	TRBJ2-1	-
CAGSFFAGGYNEQFF	TGTGCCGGCAGCTTCTTTGCGGGAGGGTACAATGAGCAGTTCTTC	15	-	TRBV5-6	TRBJ2-1	TRBD2
CASNLDESYEQYF	TGTGCCAGCAATCTAGACGAGTCCTACGAGCAGTACTTC	13	-	TRBV12-3/TRBV12-4	TRBJ2-7	-
CASSQIRTLYNEQFF	TGTGCCAGCAGTCAAATTAGGACCCTTTACAATGAGCAGTTCTTC	15	few	TRBV27	TRBJ2-1	-
CASSPGRVEGNTEAFF	TGTGCCAGCAGCCCCGGTCGGGTTGAAGGAAACACTGAAGCTTTCTTT	16	few	TRBV3-1	TRBJ1-1	-
CASSRALRTEKLFF	TGTGCCAGCAGCCGGGCCTTAAGAACCGAAAAACTGTTTTTT	14	-	TRBV12-3/TRBV12-4	TRBJ1-4	-
CSASQGTNQPQHF	TGCAGTGCATCTCAGGGAACTAATCAGCCCCAGCATTTT	13	few	TRBV20-1	TRBJ1-5	-
CASRVSGGPTDTQYF	TGCGCCAGCAGGGTTAGCGGGGGGCCGACAGATACGCAGTATTTT	15	-	TRBV5-1	TRBJ2-3	TRBD2